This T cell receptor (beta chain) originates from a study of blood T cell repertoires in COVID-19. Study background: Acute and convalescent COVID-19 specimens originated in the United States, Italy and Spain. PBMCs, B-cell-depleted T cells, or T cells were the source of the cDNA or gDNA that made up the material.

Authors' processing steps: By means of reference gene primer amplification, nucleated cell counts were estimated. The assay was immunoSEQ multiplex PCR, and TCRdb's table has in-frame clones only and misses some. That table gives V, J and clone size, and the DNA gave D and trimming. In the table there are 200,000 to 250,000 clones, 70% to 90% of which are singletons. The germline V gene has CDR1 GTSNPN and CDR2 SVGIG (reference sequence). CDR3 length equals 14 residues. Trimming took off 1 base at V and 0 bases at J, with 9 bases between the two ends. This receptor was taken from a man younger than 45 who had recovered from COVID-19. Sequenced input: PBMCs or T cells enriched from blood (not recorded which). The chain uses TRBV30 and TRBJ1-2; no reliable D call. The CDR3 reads CAWSAGGANYGYTF. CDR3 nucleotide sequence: TGTGCCTGGAGTGCCGGCGGAGCTAACTATGGCTACACCTTC.